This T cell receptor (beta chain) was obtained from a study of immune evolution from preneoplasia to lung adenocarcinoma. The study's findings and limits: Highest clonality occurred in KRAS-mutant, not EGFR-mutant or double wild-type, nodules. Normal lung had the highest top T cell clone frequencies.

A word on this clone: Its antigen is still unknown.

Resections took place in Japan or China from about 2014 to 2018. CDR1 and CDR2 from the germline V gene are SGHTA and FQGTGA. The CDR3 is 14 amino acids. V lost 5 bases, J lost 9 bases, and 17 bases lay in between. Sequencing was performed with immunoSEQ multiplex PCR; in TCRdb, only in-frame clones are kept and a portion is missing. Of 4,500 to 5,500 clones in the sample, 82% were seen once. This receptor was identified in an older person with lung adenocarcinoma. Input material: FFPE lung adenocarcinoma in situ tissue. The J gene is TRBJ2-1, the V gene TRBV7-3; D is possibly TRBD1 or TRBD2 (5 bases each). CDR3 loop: CASSPRTKGTEQFF. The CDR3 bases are TGTGCCAGCAGCCCCCGGACCAAAGGGACTGAGCAGTTCTTC.